This T cell receptor beta chain was sequenced for a study of metastatic and nonmetastatic thyroid tumors (dated by TCRdb to 2019 to 2021). With respect to the entire study: Repertoires were compared across peripheral blood and tumor or nodule tissue samples from malignant and benign thyroid patients.

Regarding this clone: What antigen it recognizes has not been identified. Per-nucleotide qualities are absent, and no much larger clonotype sits a single base away.

None of the patients had been given any treatment before thyroid surgery. Patient clinical samples collected from about 2011 to 2019 were retrospectively analysed using T-cell receptor beta sequencing. The research as a whole found: In both blood and tumor samples, TCR beta diversity was reported to be significantly higher in malignant tumors than in benign nodules.

Library construction relied on PCR. Sequencing was performed on an Illumina HiSeq 4000. High-throughput sequencing was used to profile the TCR beta-chain CDR3 region of every patient. Concerning the study's data processing: The researchers built a classifier to tell apart papillary thyroid cancer patients with distant metastasis, based on CDR3 differences among clinicopathological groups. Repertoire diversity was assessed with the Shannon index, and tumor-blood repertoire similarity with the Morisita-Horn index. TCRdb passed the public sequencing reads through fastp at Q25 and MiXCR, retaining productive beta sequences. What appears here as the V and J calls and clone size reflects TCRdb's work, not the paper's. Present in this sample are 5,000 to 7,500 clones, 30% to 35% of which were seen just once. Roughly a sixth of the sample is taken by the ten largest. V and J are trimmed by 3 bases and 5 bases, and the gene matches miss 6 bases of the junction. The CDR3 spans 15 residues, from the cysteine through the phenylalanine. Only the CDR3 DNA is retained, 45 bases long and in frame from the first base. CDR1 and CDR2, per the germline V gene, are SGHTA and FQGNSA.

Recombination linked TRBV7-2 to TRBJ2-5, with TRBD1 identical over 10 junction bases. This clonotype was sampled from a female donor with papillary thyroid cancer or a benign thyroid nodule (not recorded which). Some clones in this sample may be carry-over from other donors' samples. The specimen was adjacent normal tissue. The DNA sequence reads TGTGCCAGCAGCTTCCGACAGGGGGCTGGGGAGACCCAGTACTTC. Its coded protein is CASSFRQGAGETQYF.